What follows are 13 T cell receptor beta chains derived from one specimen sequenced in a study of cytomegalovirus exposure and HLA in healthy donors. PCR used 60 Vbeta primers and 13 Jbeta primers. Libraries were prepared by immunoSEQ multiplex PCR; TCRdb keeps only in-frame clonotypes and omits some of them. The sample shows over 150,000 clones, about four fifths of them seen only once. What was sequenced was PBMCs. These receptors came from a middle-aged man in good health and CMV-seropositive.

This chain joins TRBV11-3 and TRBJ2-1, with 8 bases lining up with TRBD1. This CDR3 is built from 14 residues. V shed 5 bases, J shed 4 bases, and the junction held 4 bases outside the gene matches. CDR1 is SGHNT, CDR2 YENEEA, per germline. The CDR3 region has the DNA TGTGCCAGCAGCGCAAGGGACAGGTACAATGAGCAGTTCTTC. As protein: CASSARDRYNEQFF.

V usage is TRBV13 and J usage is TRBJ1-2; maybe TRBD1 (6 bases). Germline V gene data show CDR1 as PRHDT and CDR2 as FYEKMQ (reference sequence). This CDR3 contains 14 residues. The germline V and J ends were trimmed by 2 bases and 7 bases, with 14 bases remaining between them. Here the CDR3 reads CASSLYGRGVGYTF. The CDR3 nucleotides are TGTGCCAGCAGCTTATATGGCAGGGGAGTTGGCTACACCTTC.

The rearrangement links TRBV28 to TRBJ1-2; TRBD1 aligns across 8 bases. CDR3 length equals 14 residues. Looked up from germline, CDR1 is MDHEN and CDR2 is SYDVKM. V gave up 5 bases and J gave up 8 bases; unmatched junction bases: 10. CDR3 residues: CASSGHQGARGYTF. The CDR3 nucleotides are TGTGCCAGCAGTGGGCATCAGGGGGCGCGAGGCTACACCTTC.

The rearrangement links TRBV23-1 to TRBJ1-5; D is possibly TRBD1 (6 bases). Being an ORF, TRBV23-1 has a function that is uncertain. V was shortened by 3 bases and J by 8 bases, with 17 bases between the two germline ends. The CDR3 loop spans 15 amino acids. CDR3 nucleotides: TGCGCCAGCAGTCAGGGTACAGGGACGGTTGAGCCCCAGCATTTT. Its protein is CASSQGTGTVEPQHF.

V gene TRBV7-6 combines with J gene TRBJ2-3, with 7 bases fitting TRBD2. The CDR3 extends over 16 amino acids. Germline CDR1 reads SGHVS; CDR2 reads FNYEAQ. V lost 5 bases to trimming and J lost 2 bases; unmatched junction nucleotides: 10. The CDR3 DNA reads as TGTGCCAGCAGCGGGGGGAGGGCAACCGACACAGATACGCAGTATTTT. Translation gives CASSGGRATDTDTQYF.

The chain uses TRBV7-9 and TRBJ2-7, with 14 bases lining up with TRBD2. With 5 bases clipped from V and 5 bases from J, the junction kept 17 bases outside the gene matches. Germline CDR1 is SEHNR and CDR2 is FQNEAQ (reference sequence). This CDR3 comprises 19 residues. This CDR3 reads CASSQNPGLAGVRAHEQYF. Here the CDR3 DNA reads TGTGCCAGCAGCCAAAATCCGGGACTAGCGGGGGTACGGGCCCACGAGCAGTACTTC. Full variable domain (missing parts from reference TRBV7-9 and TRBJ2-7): DTGVSQNPRHKITKRGQNVTFRCDPISEHNRLYWYRQTLGQGPEFLTYFQNEAQLEKSRLLSDRFSAERPKGSFSTLEIQRTEQGDSAMYLCASSQNPGLAGVRAHEQYFGPGTRLTVT.

CDR3: CASTSVRSGGERGGYTF. DNA for the CDR3: TGTGCCAGTACCTCCGTACGCAGTGGCGGGGAACGTGGCGGCTACACCTTC. The rearrangement uses TRBV19 and TRBJ1-2; the D is unclear. CDR3 length: 17 residues. V was shortened by 7 bases and J by 8 bases, with 29 bases between the two germline ends. Germline V lookup: CDR1 LNHDA, CDR2 SQIVND (reference sequence).

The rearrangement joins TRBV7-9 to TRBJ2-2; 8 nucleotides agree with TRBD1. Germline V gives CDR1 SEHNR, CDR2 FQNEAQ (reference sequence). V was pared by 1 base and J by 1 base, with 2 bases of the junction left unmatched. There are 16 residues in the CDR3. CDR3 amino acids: CASSLDGTGNTGELFF. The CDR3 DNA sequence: TGTGCCAGCAGCTTAGACGGGACAGGGAACACCGGGGAGCTGTTTTTT.

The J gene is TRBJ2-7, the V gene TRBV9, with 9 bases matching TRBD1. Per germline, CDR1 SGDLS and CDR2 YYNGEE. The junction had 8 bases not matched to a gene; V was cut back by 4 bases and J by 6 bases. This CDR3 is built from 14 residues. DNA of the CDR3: TGTGCCAGCAGCTTGGGGACAGGGATTTCCGAGCAGTACTTC. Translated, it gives CASSLGTGISEQYF.

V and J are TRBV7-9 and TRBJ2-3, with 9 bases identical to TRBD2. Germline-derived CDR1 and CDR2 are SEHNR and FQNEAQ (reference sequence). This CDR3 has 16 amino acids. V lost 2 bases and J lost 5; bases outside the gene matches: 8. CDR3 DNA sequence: TGTGCCAGCAGCTTACAGCGGGGGGCCTCGGGAGATACGCAGTATTTT. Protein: CASSLQRGASGDTQYF. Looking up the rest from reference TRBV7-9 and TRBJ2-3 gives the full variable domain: DTGVSQNPRHKITKRGQNVTFRCDPISEHNRLYWYRQTLGQGPEFLTYFQNEAQLEKSRLLSDRFSAERPKGSFSTLEIQRTEQGDSAMYLCASSLQRGASGDTQYFGPGTRLTVL.

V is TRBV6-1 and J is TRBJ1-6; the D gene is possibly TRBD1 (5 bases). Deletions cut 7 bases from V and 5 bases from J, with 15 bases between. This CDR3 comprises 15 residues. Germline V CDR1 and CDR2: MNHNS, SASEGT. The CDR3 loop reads CASTAGRGNNSPLHF. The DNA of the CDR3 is TGTGCCAGCACCGCGGGGCGGGGTAATAATTCACCCCTCCACTTT.

CDR3 sequence (DNA): TGCGCCAGCAGCCAAGATAGGGCAGGGCTCACAACTAATGAAAAACTGTTTTTT. Its translation: CASSQDRAGLTTNEKLFF. The rearrangement links TRBV4-3 to TRBJ1-4; D might be TRBD1 (5 bases). This CDR3 contains 18 residues. Deletions cut 0 bases from V and 0 bases from J, with 14 bases between. Germline CDR1 and CDR2: LGHNA and YSLEER.

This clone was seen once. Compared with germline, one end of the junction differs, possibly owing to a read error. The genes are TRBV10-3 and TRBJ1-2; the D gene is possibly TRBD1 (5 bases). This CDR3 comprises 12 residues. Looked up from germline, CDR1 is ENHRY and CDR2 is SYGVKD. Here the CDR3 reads CAISEGDRSPLF. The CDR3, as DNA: TGTGCCATCAGTGAGGGCGACAGATCCCCCCTATTC.